This entry is about one TCR beta chain. This entry is derived from a study of blood T cell repertoires in COVID-19. Study background: COVID-19 samples collected from the United States, Italy and Spain covered acute and convalescent phases.

Clones were read by immunoSEQ multiplex PCR, and TCRdb kept only the in-frame ones, dropping some. This repertoire shows hundreds of thousands of clones, about nine tenths found once; its top ten account for roughly 5%. Individuals drawn from 24 US areas were about 18 to 89 years old. The study assigned cohorts using participant-reported clinical history. Recovered Cohort 3 donors showed two negative PCRs, clearance, or symptom resolution. The sequence was obtained from a man in his 60s who had recovered from COVID-19. The sample comprised PBMCs or T cells enriched from blood (not recorded which).

In DNA, the CDR3 is TGTGCCAGCAGCTCCCGGGGACTAGCGGGTCAAGAGACCCAGTACTTC. Residues: CASSSRGLAGQETQYF. This rearrangement joins TRBV7-2 to TRBJ2-5, with 12 bases fitting TRBD2. This CDR3 comprises 16 residues. The germline CDR1 and CDR2 sequences are SGHTA and FQGNSA. Germline trimming cut 4 bases from V and 2 bases from J; bases unmatched to any gene: 5. Variable domain in full (rest from reference TRBV7-2 and TRBJ2-5): GAGVSQSPSNKVTEKGKDVELRCDPISGHTALYWYRQSLGQGLEFLIYFQGNSAPDKSGLPSDRFSAERTGGSVSTLTIQRTQQEDSAVYLCASSSRGLAGQETQYFGPGTRLLVL.